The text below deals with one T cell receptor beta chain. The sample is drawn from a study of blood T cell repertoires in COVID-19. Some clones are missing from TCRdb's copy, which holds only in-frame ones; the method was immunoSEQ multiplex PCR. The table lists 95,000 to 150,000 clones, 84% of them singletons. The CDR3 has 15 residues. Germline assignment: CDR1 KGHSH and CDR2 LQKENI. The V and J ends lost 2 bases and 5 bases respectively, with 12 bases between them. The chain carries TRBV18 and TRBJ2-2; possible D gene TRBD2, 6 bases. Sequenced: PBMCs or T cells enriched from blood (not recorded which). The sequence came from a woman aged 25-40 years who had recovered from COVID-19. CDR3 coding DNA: TGTGCCAGCTCACCAGGGGAGGTGAGGACCGGGGAGCTGTTTTTT. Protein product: CASSPGEVRTGELFF.